A selection of T cell receptor beta chains follows, all from one sample in a study of T cells after yellow fever vaccination. TCRdb re-called the 5' RACE reads through MiXCR, storing one row per CDR3 protein. The table records under 50,000 distinct CDR3 sequences, more than 6% of them present only once. Specimen: PBMCs, either bulk or a sorted T-cell subset (CD4+, CD8+, memory, or dextramer-sorted; not recorded which), collected 45 days after the yellow fever booster vaccination. These TCRs come from a man between 25 and 39 years old who received the YFV17D yellow fever vaccine. Each CDR3 is given without its conserved first and last residue.

TRBV20-1	TRBJ1-1	SARLTGKRDEAF
TRBV7-9	TRBJ2-3	ASTQGLDTQY
TRBV29-1	TRBJ2-7	SSRQGVEQY
TRBV12-3/TRBV12-4	TRBJ2-6	ACSLKVTLLGSGANVLT
TRBV28	TRBJ1-5	ASSFVREDRAQH
TRBV20-1	TRBJ2-1	SARSWGRHNEQF
TRBV5-1	TRBJ2-1	ASSPGTSGYNEQF
TRBV5-1	TRBJ2-1	ASSKAQGGEQF
TRBV5-4	TRBJ2-5	ASSLAPFGLAEAETQY
TRBV15	TRBJ1-2	ATSRDTSDYGYT
TRBV11-2	TRBJ2-3	ASSLTSGRTDTQY
TRBV7-2	TRBJ2-1	ASTPRRNNEQF
TRBV27	TRBJ1-5	ASSFSTLSNQPQH
TRBV20-1	TRBJ1-5	SAVPGGQNQPQH
TRBV4-2	TRBJ2-1	ASSPPGLAGAGIIEQF
TRBV20-1	TRBJ1-2	SAKDRDIGYT
TRBV20-1	TRBJ2-7	CARKPGLAGYEQY
TRBV20-1	TRBJ1-5	SARDRTGGNSNQPQH
TRBV7-2	TRBJ2-3	ASNRRASGSPDTQY
TRBV6-2/TRBV6-3	TRBJ2-2	ASSSHLRNTGELF
TRBV7-6	TRBJ2-2	ASSPRGAWDTGELF
TRBV9	TRBJ2-1	ASSPGGPSYNEQF
TRBV20-1	TRBJ2-5	SASVNQETQY
TRBV30	TRBJ1-2	AWNPGYGYT
TRBV19	TRBJ2-4	ASSPGAGQARIQY
TRBV20-1	TRBJ1-1	SARMTGENTEAF
TRBV20-1	TRBJ1-5	SAPAGQNNQPQH
TRBV12-3/TRBV12-4	TRBJ2-2	ASSLELNTGELF
TRBV5-1	TRBJ2-2	ASSLDGQLRNTGELF
TRBV7-2	TRBJ2-1	ASSPSFQPTGKEQF
TRBV6-6	TRBJ1-5	ASSYGANQPQH
TRBV28	TRBJ2-2	ASSLGTVNTGELF
TRBV6-5	TRBJ2-6	ASSPGEGPGANVLT
TRBV20-1	TRBJ2-1	SASSGSPYNEQF
TRBV7-6	TRBJ2-6	ASSLEGDLRGANVLT
TRBV9	TRBJ2-3	ASSPSLFGGTDTQY
TRBV6-1	TRBJ1-1	ASTLVGGDTEAF
TRBV9	TRBJ2-5	ASSLGTVPQETQY